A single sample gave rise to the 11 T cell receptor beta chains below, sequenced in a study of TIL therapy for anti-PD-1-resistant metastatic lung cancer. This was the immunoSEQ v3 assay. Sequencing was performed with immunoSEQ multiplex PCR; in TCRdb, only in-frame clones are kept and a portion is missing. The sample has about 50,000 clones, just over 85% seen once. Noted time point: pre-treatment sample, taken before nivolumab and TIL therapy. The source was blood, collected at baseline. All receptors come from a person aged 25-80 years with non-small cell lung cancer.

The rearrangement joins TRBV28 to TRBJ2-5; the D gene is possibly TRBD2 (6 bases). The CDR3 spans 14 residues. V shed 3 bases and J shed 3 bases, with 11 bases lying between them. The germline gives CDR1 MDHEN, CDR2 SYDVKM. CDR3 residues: CASSLGGGKETQYF. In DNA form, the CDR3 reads TGTGCCAGCAGTTTGGGGGGAGGAAAAGAGACCCAGTACTTC.

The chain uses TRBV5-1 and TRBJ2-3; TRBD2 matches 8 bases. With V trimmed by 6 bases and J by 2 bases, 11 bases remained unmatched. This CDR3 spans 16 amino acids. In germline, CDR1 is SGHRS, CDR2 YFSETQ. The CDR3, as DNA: TGCGCCAGCACTGAGGGGCTAGCGGGTTTCACAGATACGCAGTATTTT. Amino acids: CASTEGLAGFTDTQYF.

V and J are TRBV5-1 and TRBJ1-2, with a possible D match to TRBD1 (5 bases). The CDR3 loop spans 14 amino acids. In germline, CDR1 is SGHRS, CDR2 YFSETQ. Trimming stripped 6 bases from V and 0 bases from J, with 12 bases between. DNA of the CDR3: TGCGCCAGCACGGGGGGAGGTACTAACTATGGCTACACCTTC. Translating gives CASTGGGTNYGYTF.

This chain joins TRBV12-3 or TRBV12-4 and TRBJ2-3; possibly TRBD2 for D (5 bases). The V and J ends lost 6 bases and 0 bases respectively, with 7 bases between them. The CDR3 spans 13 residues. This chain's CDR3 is CASSRTSTDTQYF. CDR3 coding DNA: TGTGCCAGCAGCCGGACTAGCACAGATACGCAGTATTTT.

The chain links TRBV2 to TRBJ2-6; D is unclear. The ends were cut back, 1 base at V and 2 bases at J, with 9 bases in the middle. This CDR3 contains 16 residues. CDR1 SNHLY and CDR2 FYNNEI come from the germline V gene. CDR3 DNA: TGTGCCAGCAGTGAAGGGATTTGGGCTGGGGCCAACGTCCTGACTTTC. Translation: CASSEGIWAGANVLTF. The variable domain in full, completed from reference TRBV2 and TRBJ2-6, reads EPEVTQTPSHQVTQMGQEVILRCVPISNHLYFYWYRQILGQKVEFLVSFYNNEISEKSEIFDDQFSVERPDGSNFTLKIRSTKLEDSAMYFCASSEGIWAGANVLTFGAGSRLTVL.

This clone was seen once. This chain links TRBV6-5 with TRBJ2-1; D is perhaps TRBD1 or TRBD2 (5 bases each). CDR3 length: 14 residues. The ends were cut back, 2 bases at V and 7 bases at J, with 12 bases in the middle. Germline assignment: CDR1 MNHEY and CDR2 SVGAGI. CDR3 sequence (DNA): TGTGCCAGCAGTTACGGGGGATTTAATAATGAGCAGTTCTTC. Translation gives CASSYGGFNNEQFF.

Here the CDR3 DNA reads TGTGCCAGCAGAGGCACAGGGAACTATGGCTACACCTTC. Its translation: CASRGTGNYGYTF. The V call is TRBV28, the J call TRBJ1-2, with TRBD1 as a possible D gene (6 bases). Germline V gives CDR1 MDHEN, CDR2 SYDVKM. The length of the CDR3 is 13 residues. V was pared by 6 bases and J by 2 bases, with 10 bases between.

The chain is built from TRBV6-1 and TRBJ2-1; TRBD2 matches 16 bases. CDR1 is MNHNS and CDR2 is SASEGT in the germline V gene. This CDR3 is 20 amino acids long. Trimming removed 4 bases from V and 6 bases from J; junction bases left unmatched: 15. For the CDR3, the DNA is TGTGCCAGCAGTGTATCCGGGACTAGCGGGGGGGCCCGATCTGCCAATGAGCAGTTCTTC. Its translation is CASSVSGTSGGARSANEQFF.

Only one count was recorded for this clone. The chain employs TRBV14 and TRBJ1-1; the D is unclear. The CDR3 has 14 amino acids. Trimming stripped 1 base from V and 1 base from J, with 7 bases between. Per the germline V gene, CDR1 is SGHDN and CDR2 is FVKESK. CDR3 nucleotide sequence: TGTGCCAGCAGCCAAGGGGCTCGGAACACTGAAGCTTTCTTT. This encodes CASSQGARNTEAFF.

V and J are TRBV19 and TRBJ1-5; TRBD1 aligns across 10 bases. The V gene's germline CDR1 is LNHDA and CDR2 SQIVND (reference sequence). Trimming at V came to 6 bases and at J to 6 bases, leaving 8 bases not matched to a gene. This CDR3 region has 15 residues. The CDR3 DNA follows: TGTGCCAGTAGCTCCCGGGACAGGGGAGGTCAGCCCCAGCATTTT. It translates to CASSSRDRGGQPQHF. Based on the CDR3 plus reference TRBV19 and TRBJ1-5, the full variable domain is DGGITQSPKYLFRKEGQNVTLSCEQNLNHDAMYWYRQDPGQGLRLIYYSQIVNDFQKGDIAEGYSVSREKKESFPLTVTSAQKNPTAFYLCASSSRDRGGQPQHFGDGTRLSIL.

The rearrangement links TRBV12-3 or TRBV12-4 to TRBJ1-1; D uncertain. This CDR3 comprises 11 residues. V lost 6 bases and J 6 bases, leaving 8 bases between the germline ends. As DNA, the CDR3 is TGTGCCAGCAGGTCGGGAGCTGAAGCTTTCTTT. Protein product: CASRSGAEAFF.